The sequence of this TCR beta chain was determined in a study of control samples from healthy donors and cancer patients. V was cut by 0 bases and J by 4 bases, with 17 bases left in between. There are 17 residues in the CDR3. Germline V CDR1 and CDR2: SGHRS, YFSETQ. Sequencing used immunoSEQ multiplex PCR; TCRdb keeps in-frame clones, though not all of them. The sample carries under 450,000 clones, over 75% recorded once. Source material: PBMCs. This TCR was recovered from a man aged 35 to 55 with head and neck cancer. This sequence joins TRBV5-1 and TRBJ2-1; D assignment may be TRBD1 or TRBD2 (5 bases each). This CDR3 is CASSLEPGTEFYNEQFF. The DNA for the CDR3 is TGCGCCAGCAGCTTGGAGCCCGGGACCGAGTTTTACAATGAGCAGTTCTTC. The variable domain in full, with the rest retrieved from reference TRBV5-1 and TRBJ2-1, is KAGVTQTPRYLIKTRGQQVTLSCSPISGHRSVSWYQQTPGQGLQFLFEYFSETQRNKGNFPGRFSGRQFSNSRSEMNVSTLELGDSALYLCASSLEPGTEFYNEQFFGPGTRLTVL.